The present entry profiles one T cell receptor (beta chain) with its context. Clones were sequenced by immunoSEQ multiplex PCR, and TCRdb holds only the in-frame ones, with some missing. The sample consists of 6,000 to 7,500 clones, 72% of them appearing once. The sample is drawn from a study of control samples from healthy donors and cancer patients. Germline CDR1 reads SGHTA; CDR2 reads FQGNSA. The V end was cut by 0 bases, the J end by 1 base, with 4 bases between. The CDR3 runs to 14 residues. This receptor was obtained from a male donor with melanoma. Sequencing input: formalin-fixed, paraffin-embedded tissue. The J gene is TRBJ2-1, the V gene TRBV7-2, with D hard to call. The CDR3 region is CASSLASSYNEQFF. The CDR3 DNA follows: TGTGCCAGCAGCTTAGCTTCGTCCTACAATGAGCAGTTCTTC.